These 15 T cell receptor beta chains were all obtained from the same sample, sequenced in a study of blood T cell repertoires in COVID-19. Sequencing used immunoSEQ multiplex PCR; TCRdb keeps in-frame clones, though not all of them. The sample yields 150,000 to 200,000 clones, 82% seen once. The sample comprised peripheral blood. The receptors come from a woman between 40 and 50 years old with COVID-19, enrolled during active disease.

This rearrangement joins TRBV7-3 to TRBJ2-1; D remains ambiguous. Germline CDR1 reads SGHTA; CDR2 reads FQGTGA. V was trimmed by 0 bases and J by 4 bases, leaving 4 bases between them. The CDR3 spans 13 residues. The CDR3 here is CASSLTLYNEQFF. The DNA of the CDR3 is TGTGCCAGCAGCTTAACCTTATACAATGAGCAGTTCTTC.

V gene TRBV9 combines with J gene TRBJ2-1; 15 bases line up with TRBD2. The germline CDR1 and CDR2 sequences are SGDLS and YYNGEE. The CDR3 is 16 amino acids. V gave up 3 bases and J gave up 9 bases; unmatched junction bases: 7. CDR3 loop: CASSARTSGGAGEQFF. The CDR3 DNA is TGTGCCAGCAGCGCCCGGACTAGCGGGGGGGCCGGTGAGCAGTTCTTC.

J is TRBJ2-1 and V is TRBV9, with 7 bases that match TRBD2. The length of the CDR3 is 12 residues. Germline CDR1 and CDR2: SGDLS and YYNGEE. J lost 5 bases, V lost 7 bases, and 3 bases had no gene match. In DNA, the CDR3 is TGTGCCAGCCTGGGGGGGGACAATGAGCAGTTCTTC. Its translation: CASLGGDNEQFF.

The CDR3 coding sequence is TGTGCCACCAGCAGAGGGGGAGGCGGCAATCAGCCCCAGCATTTT. It encodes CATSRGGGGNQPQHF. This chain links TRBV15 with TRBJ1-5; D gene ambiguous. The germline gives CDR1 LNHNV, CDR2 YYDKDF (reference sequence). This CDR3 contains 15 residues. V was pared by 1 base and J by 2 bases, with 9 bases between. Based on the CDR3 plus reference TRBV15 and TRBJ1-5, the full variable domain is DAMVIQNPRYQVTQFGKPVTLSCSQTLNHNVMYWYQQKSSQAPKLLFHYYDKDFNNEADTPDNFQSRRPNTSFCFLDIRSPGLGDTAMYLCATSRGGGGNQPQHFGDGTRLSIL.

This clone was seen only once. The V gene is TRBV6-2 or TRBV6-3, the J gene TRBJ1-2; perhaps TRBD1 as D (5 bases). The V end lost 6 bases, the J end lost 6 bases, and 20 bases lay between the germline ends. CDR1 MNHEY and CDR2 SVGEGT come from the germline V gene. The CDR3 runs 15 residues. CDR3 DNA: TGTGCCAGCAGCCATGACCTGTCAGGGCGCAATGGCTACACCTTC. Translation gives CASSHDLSGRNGYTF.

The chain couples TRBV5-6 to TRBJ2-1; no clear D. In germline, CDR1 is SGHDT, CDR2 YYEEEE. V lost 2 bases, J lost 0 bases, and 12 bases lay in between. The length of the CDR3 is 16 residues. CDR3 residues: CASSLGFTDSYNEQFF. CDR3 DNA sequence: TGTGCCAGCAGCTTAGGTTTTACAGACTCCTACAATGAGCAGTTCTTC.

This clone has a handful of counts. The J gene is TRBJ2-1, the V gene TRBV23-1; 10 positions match TRBD2. TRBV23-1 qualifies as an ORF whose function is uncertain. The CDR3 loop spans 19 amino acids. J was trimmed by 6 bases and V by 0 bases; bases with no gene match: 14. The chain's CDR3 is CASSQSLERGGQFINEQFF. CDR3 coding DNA: TGCGCCAGCAGTCAATCGCTCGAGCGGGGGGGCCAATTCATCAATGAGCAGTTCTTC.

This clone was counted a single time. The gene calls are TRBV1 and TRBJ2-7; the table's TRBD2 call for D was not verified on the DNA. TRBV1 corresponds to a pseudogene. The CDR3 covers 16 residues. CDR3 sequence reads: CTSPGLAGVGLYEQYV. The CDR3 DNA reads as TGCACCAGCCCGGGACTAGCGGGGGTGGGGCTCTACGAGCAGTACGTC.

The chain recombines TRBV11-3 with TRBJ2-5, with D possibly being TRBD2 (5 bases). The V and J ends lost 5 bases and 2 bases respectively, with 9 bases between them. CDR3 length: 13 amino acids. The germline V gene has CDR1 SGHNT and CDR2 YENEEA. CDR3 residues: CASSGEGQETQYF. The CDR3 DNA sequence: TGTGCCAGCAGCGGCGAGGGTCAAGAGACCCAGTACTTC.

The rearrangement joins TRBV7-2 to TRBJ2-3; TRBD1 agrees at 7 bases. Germline CDR1 SGHTA, CDR2 FQGNSA. V lost 5 bases to trimming and J lost 1 base; unmatched junction nucleotides: 6. The CDR3 is 15 residues long. DNA for the CDR3: TGTGCCAGCAGCCAACGACAGGGCGGCACAGATACGCAGTATTTT. This gives the protein CASSQRQGGTDTQYF.

This chain joins TRBV9 and TRBJ2-3; D not resolved. The CDR3 has 15 amino acids. Germline-derived CDR1 and CDR2 are SGDLS and YYNGEE. V lost 2 bases to trimming and J lost 1 base, with 11 bases between them. CDR3: CASSVDAERTDTQYF. DNA of the CDR3: TGTGCCAGCAGCGTCGATGCGGAACGCACAGATACGCAGTATTTT. Full variable domain (remainder filled in from reference TRBV9 and TRBJ2-3): DSGVTQTPKHLITATGQRVTLRCSPRSGDLSVYWYQQSLDQGLQFLIQYYNGEERAKGNILERFSAQQFPDLHSELNLSSLELGDSALYFCASSVDAERTDTQYFGPGTRLTVL.

V gene TRBV10-3 combines with J gene TRBJ2-3; a weak D match, TRBD2 (6 bases). In germline, CDR1 is ENHRY, CDR2 SYGVKD. The CDR3 runs 15 residues. V lost 3 bases and J 1 base, leaving 11 bases between the germline ends. The chain's CDR3 is CAISDVGEGTDTQYF. The CDR3 DNA reads TGTGCCATCAGTGACGTGGGGGAGGGCACAGATACGCAGTATTTT.

This clone appeared a single time. The V and J genes are TRBV4-1 and TRBJ2-7, with D tentatively TRBD1 (6 bases). Germline values: CDR1 MGHRA, CDR2 YSYEKL. The V end lost 5 bases, the J end lost 1 base, and 15 bases lay between the germline ends. This CDR3 has 15 amino acids. CDR3 residues: CASSSQSTGSYEQYF. In nucleotides, the CDR3 is TGCGCCAGCAGCAGTCAGTCGACAGGTTCCTACGAGCAGTACTTC.

The rearrangement joins TRBV29-1 to TRBJ2-3; weak D call: TRBD1 (6 bases). V lost 3 bases and J 0 bases, leaving 16 bases between the germline ends. This CDR3 region has 16 residues. Looked up from germline, CDR1 is SQVTM and CDR2 is ANQGSEA. The CDR3 DNA follows: TGCAGCGTTGAGGTCCCCCAGGGGTCTAGCACAGATACGCAGTATTTT. Its protein product is CSVEVPQGSSTDTQYF.

The rearrangement uses TRBV6-1 and TRBJ1-3; 10 nucleotides match TRBD1. The CDR3 length is 15 residues. The V gene's germline CDR1 is MNHNS and CDR2 SASEGT. With V trimmed by 2 bases and J by 6 bases, 4 bases remained unmatched. The CDR3 DNA is TGTGCCAGCAGTGAAAGGACAGGGGGAGTAAACACCATATATTTT. Translating gives CASSERTGGVNTIYF.